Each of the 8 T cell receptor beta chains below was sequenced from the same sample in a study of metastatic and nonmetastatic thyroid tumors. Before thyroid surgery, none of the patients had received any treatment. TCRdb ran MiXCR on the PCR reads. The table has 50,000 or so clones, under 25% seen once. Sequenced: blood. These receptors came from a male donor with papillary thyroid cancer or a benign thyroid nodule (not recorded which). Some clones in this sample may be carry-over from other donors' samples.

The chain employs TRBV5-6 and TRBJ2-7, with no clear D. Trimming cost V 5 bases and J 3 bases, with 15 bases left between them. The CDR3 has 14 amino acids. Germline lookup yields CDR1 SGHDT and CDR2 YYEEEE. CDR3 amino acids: CASRLFRGRYEQYF. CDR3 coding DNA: TGTGCCAGCAGATTGTTCCGTGGGCGCTACGAGCAGTACTTC.

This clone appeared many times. Here the CDR3 DNA reads TGCGCCAGCAGCATGGGCCCGAGGGCAGATACGCAGTATTTT. It encodes CASSMGPRADTQYF. The chain has TRBV4-1 and TRBJ2-3, with D maybe TRBD2 (5 bases). Looked up from germline, CDR1 is MGHRA and CDR2 is YSYEKL. V was cut by 5 bases and J by 4 bases, with 13 bases left in between. The CDR3 has 14 residues.

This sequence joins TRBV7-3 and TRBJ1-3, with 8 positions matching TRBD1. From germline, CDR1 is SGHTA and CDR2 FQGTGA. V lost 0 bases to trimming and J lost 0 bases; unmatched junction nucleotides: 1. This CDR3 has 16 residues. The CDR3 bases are TGTGCCAGCAGCTTAACTGGGACAGGCTCTGGAAACACCATATATTTT. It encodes CASSLTGTGSGNTIYF.

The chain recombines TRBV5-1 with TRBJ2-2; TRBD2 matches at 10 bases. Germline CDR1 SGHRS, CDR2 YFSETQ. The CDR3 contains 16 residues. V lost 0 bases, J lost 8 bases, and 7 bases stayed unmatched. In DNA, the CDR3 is TGCGCCAGCAGCTTGGTTCTAGCGGGAGATGAGGGGGAGCTGTTTTTT. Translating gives CASSLVLAGDEGELFF.

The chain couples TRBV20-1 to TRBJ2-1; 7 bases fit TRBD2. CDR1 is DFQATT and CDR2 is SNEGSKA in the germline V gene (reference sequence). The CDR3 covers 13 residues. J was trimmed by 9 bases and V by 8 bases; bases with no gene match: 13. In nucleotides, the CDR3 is TGCAGTCCTTTAGTGGGAGGGCTAGGTGAGCAGTTCTTC. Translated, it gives CSPLVGGLGEQFF.

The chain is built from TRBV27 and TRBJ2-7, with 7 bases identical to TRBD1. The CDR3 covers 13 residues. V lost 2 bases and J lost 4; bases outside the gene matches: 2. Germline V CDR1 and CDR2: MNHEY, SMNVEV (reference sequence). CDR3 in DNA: TGTGCCAGCAGTTTACAGGGGGAGTACGAGCAGTACTTC. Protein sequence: CASSLQGEYEQYF.

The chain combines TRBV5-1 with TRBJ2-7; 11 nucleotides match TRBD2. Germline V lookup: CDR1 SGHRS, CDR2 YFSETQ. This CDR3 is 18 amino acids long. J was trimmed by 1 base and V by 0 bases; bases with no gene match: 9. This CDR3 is CASSLDISGRAWSYEQYF. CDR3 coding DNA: TGCGCCAGCAGCTTGGATATTAGCGGGAGGGCTTGGTCCTACGAGCAGTACTTC.

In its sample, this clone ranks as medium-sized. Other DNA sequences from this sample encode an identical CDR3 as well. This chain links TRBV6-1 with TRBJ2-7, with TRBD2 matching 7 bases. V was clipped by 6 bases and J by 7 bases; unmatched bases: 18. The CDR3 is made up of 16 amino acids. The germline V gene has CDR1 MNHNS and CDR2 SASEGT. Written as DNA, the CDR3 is TGTGCCAGCAGCCGTACCGGGGTCGGGAGGACTGGTGAGCAGTACTTC. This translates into CASSRTGVGRTGEQYF.